This T cell receptor (beta chain) appears in the sequencing data of a study of T cell repertoires in ileal Crohn's disease. Across the whole study: At postoperative colonoscopy, neoterminal ileum biopsies were taken as M6. Study observations and caveats: The median delay to postoperative endoscopy was nearly seven months.

The CDR3 length is 14 residues. Trimming took off 0 bases at V and 0 bases at J, with 5 bases between the two ends. Germline assignment: CDR1 ENHRY and CDR2 SYGVKD. Described time point: neoterminal ileum biopsy at postoperative endoscopy, about 6 months after surgery. Patients were adults with ileal or ileocolonic Crohn's disease needing resection. Each sample's TCRB immunosequencing used about 500 nanograms of biopsy DNA. Using immunoSEQ multiplex PCR, the repertoire was profiled, and TCRdb retains in-frame clones only, with some absent. This table holds about 62,000 clones, approximately 88% found once. About this clone itself: The target antigen is unknown.

This clonotype was sampled from an adult with Crohn's disease. Source material: ileal tissue. The V gene is TRBV10-3, the J gene TRBJ1-1, with D unclear. The CDR3 spells CAISESQLNTEAFF. In DNA, the CDR3 is TGTGCCATCAGTGAGTCACAGTTGAACACTGAAGCTTTCTTT.